The 23 T cell receptor beta chains given below trace back to one sample, sequenced in a study of CD8 T cells in Susac syndrome. Random hexamers were used to reverse transcribe roughly 0.45 to 1 ug of RNA. TCRdb independently ran MiXCR on the immunoSEQ multiplex PCR reads; one entry per CDR3 protein. The table records 200,000 or so distinct CDR3 sequences, about 95% of them present only once. The sequencing sample was made of CD4+ T cells from PBMCs. The receptors were sampled from a human donor with multiple sclerosis.

The genes are TRBV30 and TRBJ1-4; D is unresolved. Germline V gene lookup returns CDR1 GTSNPN and CDR2 SVGIG (reference sequence). This CDR3 contains 11 residues. V gave up 0 bases and J gave up 7 bases, with 3 bases separating them. The CDR3 loop reads CAWSVGEKLFF. The CDR3 DNA sequence: TGTGCCTGGAGTGTAGGTGAAAAACTGTTTTTT.

The chain uses TRBV20-1 and TRBJ2-3; TRBD2 aligns across 11 bases. Germline V gene lookup returns CDR1 DFQATT and CDR2 SNEGSKA (reference sequence). The CDR3 has 14 amino acids. V dropped 7 bases and J dropped 3; count of bases not matched to a gene: 6. The CDR3 protein is CSVSPSGRTDTQYF. The CDR3 DNA follows: TGCAGTGTATCGCCTAGCGGGAGGACAGATACGCAGTATTTT.

In DNA form, the CDR3 reads TGCAGCGTTGAAGGGAAGGGGGATAGCTCCTACAATGAGCAGTTCTTC. This codes for CSVEGKGDSSYNEQFF. V gene TRBV29-1 combines with J gene TRBJ2-1, with TRBD1 as a possible D gene (6 bases). Looked up from germline, CDR1 is SQVTM and CDR2 is ANQGSEA. There are 16 residues in the CDR3. V was shortened by 1 base and J by 0 bases, with 13 bases between the two germline ends.

This sequence joins TRBV20-1 and TRBJ2-7; no clear D gene. This CDR3 contains 11 residues. V was cut by 3 bases and J by 4 bases, with 7 bases left in between. The germline gives CDR1 DFQATT, CDR2 SNEGSKA (reference sequence). This chain's CDR3 is CSASNNYEQYF. The CDR3 DNA reads as TGCAGTGCTAGTAACAATTACGAGCAGTACTTC.

The chain is built from TRBV18 and TRBJ2-1; TRBD2 aligns across 7 bases. The CDR3 consists of 15 residues. Trimming cost V 1 base and J 2 bases; bases outside gene matches: 2. The germline CDR1 and CDR2 sequences are KGHSH and LQKENI. The CDR3 protein is CASSPQTSTYNEQFF. The CDR3, as DNA: TGTGCCAGCTCACCACAGACTAGCACCTACAATGAGCAGTTCTTC.

This chain connects TRBV24-1 to TRBJ2-7; D might be TRBD1 or TRBD2, each matching 5 bases. CDR3 length equals 12 residues. V was pared by 4 bases and J by 7 bases, with 10 bases between. Germline CDR1 KGHDR, CDR2 SFDVKD. The CDR3 DNA sequence: TGTGCCACCAGTGACCCGGGGCGGGAGCAGTACTTC. Translating it yields CATSDPGREQYF.

This chain links TRBV2 with TRBJ2-3; D remains unclear. The V end lost 6 bases, the J end lost 2 bases, and 12 bases lay between the germline ends. Germline V CDR1 and CDR2: SNHLY, FYNNEI. CDR3 length: 14 amino acids. The CDR3: CASRLLISTDTQYF. The CDR3 DNA reads TGTGCCAGCAGGCTCCTAATCTCCACAGATACGCAGTATTTT.

The CDR3 spells CASSLGSTGHTQYF. In DNA, the CDR3 is TGTGCCAGCAGCTTAGGATCGACAGGTCATACGCAGTATTTT. The V and J genes are TRBV7-2 and TRBJ2-3, with D possibly matching TRBD1 (6 bases). V was cut by 1 base and J by 7 bases, with 12 bases left in between. This CDR3 spans 14 amino acids. Germline V lookup: CDR1 SGHTA, CDR2 FQGNSA.

This chain uses TRBV7-2 with TRBJ2-7; D not resolved. Trimming cost V 3 bases and J 7 bases, with 13 bases left between them. The CDR3 length is 13 residues. Germline V gene sequence: CDR1 SGHTA, CDR2 FQGNSA. The DNA of the CDR3 is TGTGCCAGCAGCTTTGTAGTTCTCCCGGAGCAGTACTTC. Amino acid sequence: CASSFVVLPEQYF. The whole variable domain, filled in from reference TRBV7-2 and TRBJ2-7, reads GAGVSQSPSNKVTEKGKDVELRCDPISGHTALYWYRQSLGQGLEFLIYFQGNSAPDKSGLPSDRFSAERTGGSVSTLTIQRTQQEDSAVYLCASSFVVLPEQYFGPGTRLTVT.

V usage is TRBV29-1 and J usage is TRBJ2-3; no clear D gene. From germline, CDR1 is SQVTM and CDR2 ANQGSEA. The CDR3 totals 11 residues. CDR3 loop: CSGGSTDTQYF. The CDR3 bases are TGCTCCGGCGGTAGCACAGATACGCAGTATTTT.

The DNA of the CDR3 is TGCAGTGCTAGAGCTGGGCGGACCTTGAACACTGAAGCTTTCTTT. Its protein product is CSARAGRTLNTEAFF. V gene TRBV20-1 combines with J gene TRBJ1-1; D is uncertain. CDR3 length equals 15 residues. Trimming shortened V by 1 base and J by 0 bases, and 12 bases separated the two germline ends. Germline-derived CDR1 and CDR2 are DFQATT and SNEGSKA (reference sequence).

This chain uses TRBV24-1 with TRBJ2-1, with a possible D match to TRBD1 (6 bases). Germline V gives CDR1 KGHDR, CDR2 SFDVKD. V was pared by 1 base and J by 5 bases, with 8 bases between. The CDR3 runs 14 residues. The CDR3 DNA sequence: TGTGCCACCAGTGATTTTCAGGGGAACAATGAGCAGTTCTTC. This sequence encodes CATSDFQGNNEQFF.

This clonotype was detected only once. This rearrangement joins TRBV9 to TRBJ2-1; 8 nucleotides match TRBD1. After removal of 2 bases from V and 3 bases from J, the junction contained 4 bases not matched to a gene. CDR3 size: 15 residues. Germline assignment: CDR1 SGDLS and CDR2 YYNGEE. The CDR3 nucleotides read TGTGCCAGCAGCGTTTGGACAGGGAACTACAATGAGCAGTTCTTC. As protein: CASSVWTGNYNEQFF.

The V call is TRBV23-1, the J call TRBJ1-6; D gene unclear. TRBV23-1 is an ORF; its function is uncertain. The CDR3 has 14 amino acids. The V end was cut by 4 bases, the J end by 7 bases, with 11 bases between. CDR3 coding DNA: TGCGCCAGCAGTCTAGGACGGAGGAATTCACCCCTCCACTTT. This translates into CASSLGRRNSPLHF.

The chain has TRBV20-1 and TRBJ2-2; 14 bases are shared with TRBD2. CDR1 and CDR2 (germline): DFQATT, SNEGSKA (reference sequence). J lost 7 bases, V lost 5 bases, and 6 bases had no gene match. This CDR3 is built from 15 residues. CDR3 amino acids: CSAQLGLAGGGELFF. The CDR3 region has the DNA TGCAGTGCTCAGTTAGGACTAGCGGGGGGCGGGGAGCTGTTTTTT.

CDR3 loop: CASSQPLGNEQFF. DNA for the CDR3: TGTGCCAGCAGCCAGCCCTTAGGGAATGAGCAGTTCTTC. This chain links TRBV3-1 with TRBJ2-1, with D unclear. This CDR3 region has 13 residues. V was pared by 3 bases and J by 7 bases, with 10 bases between. The V gene's germline CDR1 is LGHDT and CDR2 YNNKEL (reference sequence).

This chain connects TRBV30 to TRBJ2-3; 8 bases map to TRBD1. The germline gives CDR1 GTSNPN, CDR2 SVGIG (reference sequence). V dropped 8 bases and J dropped 1; count of bases not matched to a gene: 8. This CDR3 comprises 14 residues. This CDR3 is CAGATGGGTDTQYF. The CDR3 bases are TGTGCCGGTGCCACAGGGGGAGGCACAGATACGCAGTATTTT.

The V call is TRBV12-3 or TRBV12-4, the J call TRBJ2-3; 12 bases line up with TRBD2. The CDR3 is 19 amino acids. V dropped 6 bases and J dropped 6; count of bases not matched to a gene: 19. The CDR3 DNA sequence: TGTGCCAGCAGCCCAGGACTAGCGGGGAGGACCGGCCCGACCGATACGCAGTATTTT. This translates into CASSPGLAGRTGPTDTQYF.

The J gene is TRBJ2-3, the V gene TRBV20-1, with a possible D match to TRBD2 (6 bases). The CDR3 sequence is 13 residues long. Germline-derived CDR1 and CDR2 are DFQATT and SNEGSKA (reference sequence). The CDR3 DNA is TGCAGCGGGGGAGGTTTTGGTACAGATACGCAGTATTTT. It specifies CSGGGFGTDTQYF.

The rearrangement links TRBV7-8 to TRBJ2-3; maybe TRBD2 (5 bases). This CDR3 spans 15 amino acids. Germline V gives CDR1 SGHVS, CDR2 FQNEAQ. Trimming took 0 bases from V and 4 from J, leaving 11 bases between them. The CDR3 region is CASSLARTGADTQYF. The CDR3 DNA reads as TGTGCCAGCAGCTTAGCGAGGACTGGGGCAGATACGCAGTATTTT.

The chain employs TRBV9 and TRBJ2-7; TRBD1 or TRBD2 may be the D gene (6 bases each). This CDR3 spans 14 amino acids. In germline, CDR1 is SGDLS, CDR2 YYNGEE. The ends were cut back, 4 bases at V and 1 base at J, with 12 bases in the middle. Here the CDR3 DNA reads TGTGCCAGCAGCCGGAGGGGGGAGTCCTACGAGCAGTACTTC. Its protein is CASSRRGESYEQYF.

The chain combines TRBV7-6 with TRBJ2-1; the D call may be TRBD1 or TRBD2 (5 bases each). V gave up 1 base and J gave up 8 bases, with 9 bases separating them. This CDR3 is built from 13 residues. Germline V lookup: CDR1 SGHVS, CDR2 FNYEAQ. CDR3 bases: TGTGCCAGCAGCTTAGGCAGGGACGATGAGCAGTTCTTC. Its protein is CASSLGRDDEQFF.

The chain links TRBV9 to TRBJ2-7; the D gene could be TRBD1 or TRBD2 (6 bases each). The CDR3 has 14 amino acids. Germline V CDR1 and CDR2: SGDLS, YYNGEE. Trimming cost V 0 bases and J 2 bases, with 9 bases left between them. CDR3 amino acids: CASSVEGGPYEQYF. The CDR3 nucleotides read TGTGCCAGCAGCGTAGAAGGGGGGCCCTACGAGCAGTACTTC.